Here is one TCR beta chain with its context. Its matching antigen is unknown. These data originate in a study of T cell responses to AZD1222 COVID-19 vaccine. Study-level findings and limits: In the spike-specific TCR repertoire, nearly half reportedly target unmutated variant regions. Just a handful of people given AZD1222 tested seropositive at baseline. Repertoire sampling was restricted to post-peak T cell response timepoints.

The CDR3 spans 15 residues. CDR1 LGHDT and CDR2 YNNKEL come from the germline V gene (reference sequence). The V end lost 1 base, the J end lost 1 base, and 10 bases lay between the germline ends. Second doses were pooled across both intervals (about 4 or about 12 weeks). Some clones are missing from TCRdb's copy, which holds only in-frame ones; the method was immunoSEQ multiplex PCR. The sample includes 140,000 to 150,000 clones, about 90% of them seen just once. This sequence joins TRBV3-1 (or the pseudogene TRBV3-2) and TRBJ2-5; D gene uncertain. The clonotype comes from an adult who received the AZD1222 COVID-19 vaccine. Sequencing was performed on peripheral blood, taken 28 days after the second AZD1222 dose. CDR3 nucleotides: TGTGCCAGCAGCCAAGGACCAACCCCCCAAGAGACCCAGTACTTC. Translating gives CASSQGPTPQETQYF.